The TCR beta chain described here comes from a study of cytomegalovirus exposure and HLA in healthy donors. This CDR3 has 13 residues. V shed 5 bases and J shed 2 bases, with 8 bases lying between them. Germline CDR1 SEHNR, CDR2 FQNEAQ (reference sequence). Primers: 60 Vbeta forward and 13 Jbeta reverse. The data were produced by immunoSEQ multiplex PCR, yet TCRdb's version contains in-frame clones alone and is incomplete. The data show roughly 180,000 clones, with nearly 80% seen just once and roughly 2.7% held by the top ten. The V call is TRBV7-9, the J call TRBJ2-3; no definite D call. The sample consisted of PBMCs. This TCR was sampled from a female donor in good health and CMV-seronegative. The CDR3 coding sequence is TGTGCCAGCAGCCAAACAGCCACAGATACGCAGTATTTT. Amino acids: CASSQTATDTQYF.